Listed below are T cell receptor beta chains from one sample, sequenced in a study of CD8 T cells in ankylosing spondylitis. TCRdb passed the 5' RACE reads through MiXCR, listing each CDR3 protein once. The sample comprises under 250,000 distinct CDR3 sequences, under 12% of which are singletons, and around 2.6% rests with the top ten. The sample consisted of blood, either unsorted or a sorted T cell fraction (not recorded which). These receptors all stem from a male donor with ankylosing spondylitis or in good health (not recorded which). The CDR3 runs from the conserved cysteine through the conserved F or W. Each record gives: D gene, clone size, J gene, V gene, CDR3 length, CDR3 DNA, CDR3 protein. A D gene is named only where the DNA matches it firmly. The size field is filled for only some rows; it gives once, few, many or a size class.

d_gene: TRBD1
abundance: -
j_gene: TRBJ1-4
v_gene: TRBV12-3/TRBV12-4
len: 14
CDR3nt: TGTGCCAGCAGTTCGGACAGGAATAATGAAAAACTGTTTTTT
CDR3aa: CASSSDRNNEKLFF

d_gene: -
abundance: many
j_gene: TRBJ2-3
v_gene: TRBV11-2
len: 14
CDR3nt: TGTGCCAGCAGCTGGACACCCGCGGCAGATACGCAGTATTTT
CDR3aa: CASSWTPAADTQYF

d_gene: -
abundance: -
j_gene: TRBJ1-1
v_gene: TRBV5-1
len: 16
CDR3nt: TGCGCCAGCAGCGAACAGCCCGGGACCCAGGGGACTGAAGCTTTCTTT
CDR3aa: CASSEQPGTQGTEAFF

d_gene: TRBD2
abundance: many
j_gene: TRBJ2-1
v_gene: TRBV20-1
len: 16
CDR3nt: TGCAGTGCTAGAGATTTAGGGACTAGCGGCCTTGATGAGCAGTTCTTC
CDR3aa: CSARDLGTSGLDEQFF

d_gene: -
abundance: many
j_gene: TRBJ2-7
v_gene: TRBV20-1
len: 15
CDR3nt: TGCAGTGCTCGCCGGGACTCCCTGAAGGTCTACGAGCAGTACTTC
CDR3aa: CSARRDSLKVYEQYF

d_gene: -
abundance: many
j_gene: TRBJ1-5
v_gene: TRBV27
len: 14
CDR3nt: TGTGCCAGCATGTCCGACTATAGCAATCAGCCCCAGCATTTT
CDR3aa: CASMSDYSNQPQHF

d_gene: -
abundance: -
j_gene: TRBJ1-1
v_gene: TRBV7-2
len: 14
CDR3nt: TGTGCCAGCAGCTTAGATAGGGCTAGTACTGAAGCTTTCTTT
CDR3aa: CASSLDRASTEAFF

d_gene: -
abundance: many
j_gene: TRBJ2-3
v_gene: TRBV10-3
len: 14
CDR3nt: TGTGCCATCCAGAGGGGGAGAGACACAGATACGCAGTATTTT
CDR3aa: CAIQRGRDTDTQYF

d_gene: -
abundance: many
j_gene: TRBJ1-5
v_gene: TRBV30
len: 14
CDR3nt: TGTGCCTGGAGAGTAGGAGGGGACAATCAGCCCCAGCATTTT
CDR3aa: CAWRVGGDNQPQHF

d_gene: -
abundance: many
j_gene: TRBJ1-1
v_gene: TRBV15
len: 12
CDR3nt: TGTGCCACCAGCAGCCGCCAAGGGAGACCTTTCTTT
CDR3aa: CATSSRQGRPFF

d_gene: TRBD1
abundance: -
j_gene: TRBJ1-5
v_gene: TRBV6-5
len: 14
CDR3nt: TGTGCCAGCAGTTACAGACAGGGCAATCAGTCCCAGCATTTT
CDR3aa: CASSYRQGNQSQHF

d_gene: -
abundance: many
j_gene: TRBJ1-4
v_gene: TRBV16
len: 15
CDR3nt: TGTGCCAGCAGCCACTGGACCTCGGGGAATGAAAAACTGTTTTTT
CDR3aa: CASSHWTSGNEKLFF

d_gene: TRBD2
abundance: many
j_gene: TRBJ2-1
v_gene: TRBV20-1
len: 15
CDR3nt: TGCAGTGCTAGCGTCGGGAGCGGGAGAAGCAATGAGCAGTTCTTC
CDR3aa: CSASVGSGRSNEQFF

d_gene: -
abundance: many
j_gene: TRBJ2-1
v_gene: TRBV12-3/TRBV12-4
len: 16
CDR3nt: TGTGCCAGCCCCGGGCGGGGTGGGAGCTCCTACAATGAGCAGTTCTTC
CDR3aa: CASPGRGGSSYNEQFF

d_gene: -
abundance: few
j_gene: TRBJ1-2
v_gene: TRBV29-1
len: 15
CDR3nt: TGCAGCGTTGAAGAGGGGCAGGCCCCTGTCTATGGCTACACCTTC
CDR3aa: CSVEEGQAPVYGYTF

d_gene: -
abundance: -
j_gene: TRBJ2-1
v_gene: TRBV3-1
len: 15
CDR3nt: TGTGCCAGCAGTCCCCTGGGAGGACAGTGGAATGAGCAGTTCTTC
CDR3aa: CASSPLGGQWNEQFF

d_gene: -
abundance: many
j_gene: TRBJ2-7
v_gene: TRBV12-3/TRBV12-4
len: 15
CDR3nt: TGTGCCAGCAGCTCACGAAATGACGGCTCCTACGAGCAGTACTTC
CDR3aa: CASSSRNDGSYEQYF

d_gene: -
abundance: many
j_gene: TRBJ2-2
v_gene: TRBV3-1
len: 15
CDR3nt: TGTGCCAGCAGCCCCCGGACAGCGAACACCGGGGAGCTGTTTTTT
CDR3aa: CASSPRTANTGELFF

d_gene: -
abundance: many
j_gene: TRBJ1-3
v_gene: TRBV12-3/TRBV12-4
len: 15
CDR3nt: TGTGCCAGCTCGGCCGTGGGGGGGTTCGGAAACACCATATATTTT
CDR3aa: CASSAVGGFGNTIYF

d_gene: -
abundance: few
j_gene: TRBJ2-4
v_gene: TRBV11-2
len: 18
CDR3nt: TGTGCCAGCAGCTTAGAGGAAGAGCGACCCGTAGCCAAAAACATTCAGTACTTC
CDR3aa: CASSLEEERPVAKNIQYF

d_gene: -
abundance: many
j_gene: TRBJ1-6
v_gene: TRBV28
len: 12
CDR3nt: TGTGCCAGCAGGAGAGATTACCCACCCCTCCACTTT
CDR3aa: CASRRDYPPLHF

d_gene: -
abundance: many
j_gene: TRBJ1-3
v_gene: TRBV20-1
len: 14
CDR3nt: TGCAGTGCTGGAACCACAGGCTCTGGAAACACCATATATTTT
CDR3aa: CSAGTTGSGNTIYF